The 6 T cell receptor beta chains presented below share a single source sample, sequenced in a study of blood T cell repertoires in COVID-19 (TCRdb year 2020). Library method: the immunoSEQ multiplex PCR assay. TCRdb limited this immuneACCESS table to in-frame rearrangements with V and J called. A share of clones is missing; checked studies link under half to unresolved V genes, and the rest is unexplained. The table for this sample lists over 80,000 clones; more than 75% of them were counted only once. Jointly, the top ten make up around 10% of the sample. The specimen sequenced was peripheral blood. The receptors were sampled from a man aged 50 to 59 with acute or convalescent COVID-19.

The V gene is TRBV13, the J gene TRBJ2-4, with D maybe TRBD1 (5 bases). The V gene lost 6 bases and the J gene lost 11 bases, with 14 bases spanning the gap. The CDR3 has 12 amino acids. Germline V gene data show CDR1 as PRHDT and CDR2 as FYEKMQ (reference sequence). CDR3: CASSPGIGVQYF. The CDR3 DNA sequence: TGTGCCAGCAGTCCAGGGATCGGAGTTCAGTACTTC.

The chain combines TRBV4-1 with TRBJ2-2; TRBD2 matches at 12 bases. V lost 2 bases, J lost 3 bases, and 4 bases stayed unmatched. This CDR3 has 17 amino acids. Germline V gene data show CDR1 as MGHRA and CDR2 as YSYEKL. DNA for the CDR3: TGCGCCAGCAGCCAACCTCGACTAGCGGGAGACACCGGGGAGCTGTTTTTT. Its translation is CASSQPRLAGDTGELFF.

This CDR3 is CASSLGTDLSNYGYTF. For the CDR3, the DNA is TGTGCCAGCAGCCTTGGGACAGATCTCTCTAACTATGGCTACACCTTC. This chain links TRBV11-2 with TRBJ1-2, with 7 bases lining up with TRBD1. The ends lost 5 bases at V and 0 bases at J; junction bases unmatched: 9. The germline CDR1 and CDR2 sequences are SGHAT and FQNNGV. The CDR3 is 16 residues long.

The chain couples TRBV9 to TRBJ1-2, with D possibly matching TRBD1 (5 bases). Germline loops: CDR1 SGDLS, CDR2 YYNGEE. With 0 bases removed from V and 3 bases from J, the gap between germline ends came to 6 bases. The CDR3 contains 13 residues. CDR3 region: CASSVGGDYGYTF. The CDR3 DNA is TGTGCCAGCAGCGTAGGGGGCGACTATGGCTACACCTTC.

The CDR3 reads CASATVTYEQYF. For the CDR3, the DNA is TGTGCTAGTGCAACAGTGACCTACGAGCAGTACTTC. This chain links TRBV12-5 with TRBJ2-7; D uncertain. The CDR3 is made up of 12 amino acids. Trimming shortened V by 7 bases and J by 2 bases, and 9 bases separated the two germline ends. Germline V gene lookup returns CDR1 LGHNT and CDR2 FRNRAP.

This clone appeared once. The rearrangement links TRBV11-2 to TRBJ1-2; 10 nucleotides match TRBD1. V shed 0 bases and J 8 bases; nucleotides not matched to a gene: 3. CDR3 length: 14 residues. The germline CDR1 and CDR2 sequences are SGHAT and FQNNGV. DNA for the CDR3: TGTGCCAGCAGCTTAGAGGGGACAGGGGCAGGCTACACCTTC. The encoded protein is CASSLEGTGAGYTF.